The clone carrying this TCR beta chain was counted a few times. Its specificity is unknown. Losses at the gene ends were 1 base for V and 4 bases for J; bases not matched to a gene: 7. Germline-derived CDR1 and CDR2 are LGHNA and YNFKEQ. The CDR3 has 16 residues. This record belongs to a study of cytomegalovirus exposure and HLA in healthy donors. The PCR made use of 60 Vbeta and 13 Jbeta primers. TCRdb's copy holds only in-frame clones and misses some; the assay was immunoSEQ multiplex PCR. Here the sample spans approximately 90,000 clones, over 75% being singletons. General study points: Most TCR sequences were seen very rarely across donors, but some public TCRs occurred in many. A link between a missense DCLRE1C variant and TCR beta V- and J-gene trimming emerged from a later analysis.

Material for sequencing was PBMCs. The clonotype was recovered from a man in his forties in good health and CMV-seronegative. The V and J genes are TRBV4-2 and TRBJ2-7; TRBD2 matches at 10 bases. The CDR3 DNA reads TGTGCCAGCAGCCAAGCCCGAGCGGGAGGGCTTTACGAGCAGTACTTC. Its protein product is CASSQARAGGLYEQYF.